This T cell receptor beta chain derives from a study of somatic mutations in cytotoxic T cells in rheumatoid arthritis (dated by TCRdb to about 2017). With regard to the full study: Sorted V beta1+ cells also underwent TCRB sequencing, and some V beta antibody-stained T-cell populations were flow-sorted at nearly 100% purity on a FACSAria II or Sony SH800. The median ages of the patient and control groups were essentially identical. Whether expanded CD8+ T-cell clones in untreated, newly diagnosed rheumatoid arthritis carry somatic mutations was the study question, and clonality was characterized with TCRB deep sequencing. TCRB deep sequencing was performed for more than 50 rheumatoid arthritis patients and 15 to 20 healthy controls.

Details on this clone: What antigen it recognizes has not been identified. Per-base quality was not reported, and no clone a single base away is much larger than it.

Taken from the germline V gene, the CDR1 and CDR2 loops are SNHLY and FYNNEI. V drops 7 bases and J drops 4 bases, leaving 19 bases in between. Spanning cysteine to phenylalanine, the CDR3 consists of 15 amino acids. Of the read, only the CDR3 DNA is kept; its 45 bases are in frame from base 1. Sequencing of TCRB CDR3 was done on genomic DNA with the immunoSEQ assay. The study's own analysis went as follows. Only productive TCRB rearrangements were included in the analyses. A clone was defined by a unique TCRB CDR3 sequence, and clonality was computed as a productive clonality index based on Shannon entropy. Repertoire overlap for a pair of samples was computed from each clone's template counts relative to total templates per sample. A correlation with a Spearman r of roughly 0.61 was found between V-gene usage by flow cytometry and V-gene usage by TCRB sequencing. The clones in this table, taken by TCRdb from immuneACCESS, are in-frame only. Not every clone is retained; where verified, under half of the shortfall comes from an unresolved V gene, and the cause of the rest is unknown. The V and J calls and clone size come from that table; D and trimming were worked out from the DNA. The sample data list roughly 19,000 clones, and about 86% of these were observed just once. The ten top clones hold 18% of the sample.

Buffy coats from approximately 20 blood donors served as healthy controls, a group that was under 65% female with a median age of 56 years (range about 21-80). Positive magnetic bead selection on an AutoMACS was used to isolate CD4+ and CD8+ cells, with flow cytometry used to check purity. Peripheral blood mononuclear cells were obtained using density gradient separation with Ficoll-Paque PLUS. DNA was extracted from CD4-enriched, CD8-enriched or PBMC samples with Nucleospin Tissue or Tissue XS kits and quantified with a Qubit 2.0 fluorometer. The investigation overall reported the following: CD8+ T-cell clonality in rheumatoid arthritis patients was not significantly different from that in age-matched healthy controls. No adjustment for multiple comparisons was made for the slight TRBV07 underrepresentation in patients. An increase of CD8+ clonality with age was seen in patients (Spearman r ≈ 0.49) but not in healthy controls. Several identical CD8+ TCRB sequences were found in both blood and synovial fluid, and in 8 of 65 patients the largest CD8+ clone exceeded 20% of CD8+ cells. The antigen targets of the expanded CD8+ clones were unknown, and absence from virus-specific databases did not rule out viral specificity.

This chain joins TRBV2 to TRBJ2-5, with the D call tentatively TRBD1 or TRBD2, each fitting 6 bases. The sequence came from a woman aged 45-65 years in good health. Sequencing was carried out using CD8+ T cells sorted from blood. The base sequence is TGTGCCAGCATCCCCTGGGGTGGGGGGCTAGAGACCCAGTACTTC. It translates to CASIPWGGGLETQYF.